One sample yielded the 22 T cell receptor beta chains listed below, sequenced in a study of blood T cell repertoires in COVID-19. Profiled with immunoSEQ multiplex PCR; TCRdb holds only in-frame clones, not every one. The table has around 98,000 clones, about 80% seen once; the top ten hold around 22%. The material sequenced was peripheral blood. Receptor source: a man in his 70s with acute or convalescent COVID-19.

The V and J genes are TRBV27 and TRBJ1-5, with TRBD1 matching 9 bases. The CDR3 is 16 residues long. The V segment lost 5 bases and the J segment 5 bases; nucleotides outside the gene matches: 10. CDR1 is MNHEY, CDR2 SMNVEV, per germline (reference sequence). CDR3 in amino acids: CASSRTVGQGYQPQHF. The CDR3, as DNA: TGTGCCAGCAGTAGGACCGTGGGACAGGGCTATCAGCCCCAGCATTTT.

CDR3 amino acids: CASSLTVWGGYEQYF. The CDR3 nucleotides are TGCGCCAGCAGCCTAACAGTATGGGGGGGCTACGAGCAGTACTTC. The genes are TRBV4-1 and TRBJ2-7; 7 bases agree with TRBD2. Per the germline V gene, CDR1 is MGHRA and CDR2 is YSYEKL. V was clipped by 4 bases and J by 3 bases; unmatched bases: 9. The CDR3 runs 15 residues.

The V call is TRBV28, the J call TRBJ1-1; 7 nucleotides agree with TRBD1. Germline lookup yields CDR1 MDHEN and CDR2 SYDVKM. Germline trimming cut 5 bases from V and 1 base from J; bases unmatched to any gene: 10. This CDR3 has 16 residues. The chain's CDR3 is CASSHRGLEENTEAFF. CDR3 DNA sequence: TGTGCCAGCAGTCACAGGGGCTTGGAAGAGAACACTGAAGCTTTCTTT. Drawing the rest from reference TRBV28 and TRBJ1-1, the complete variable domain is DVKVTQSSRYLVKRTGEKVFLECVQDMDHENMFWYRQDPGLGLRLIYFSYDVKMKEKGDIPEGYSVSREKKERFSLILESASTNQTSMYLCASSHRGLEENTEAFFGQGTRLTVV.

This rearrangement joins TRBV28 to TRBJ1-2; D perhaps matches TRBD1 (6 bases). The germline V gene has CDR1 MDHEN and CDR2 SYDVKM. The CDR3 loop spans 15 amino acids. Trimming shortened V by 4 bases and J by 4 bases, and 16 bases separated the two germline ends. CDR3 bases: TGTGCCAGCAGTTCCGAGGGGGTGGCAGGCTATGGCTACACCTTC. This sequence encodes CASSSEGVAGYGYTF.

The chain carries TRBV15 and TRBJ1-1; 7 nucleotides line up with TRBD1. Losses at the gene ends were 1 base for V and 6 bases for J; bases not matched to a gene: 20. Germline CDR1 reads LNHNV; CDR2 reads YYDKDF (reference sequence). The CDR3 has 19 residues. CDR3 in DNA: TGTGCCACCAGCAGAGGAGGGGGACAGACTGGACGAGGGAGCGCTGAAGCTTTCTTT. Protein sequence: CATSRGGGQTGRGSAEAFF.

The chain joins TRBV5-1 to TRBJ2-3; maybe TRBD1 (6 bases). The CDR3 runs 15 residues. Germline loops: CDR1 SGHRS, CDR2 YFSETQ. V was shortened by 4 bases and J by 1 base, with 13 bases between the two germline ends. This CDR3 reads CASSPRGARTDTQYF. The CDR3 DNA reads TGCGCCAGCAGCCCCAGGGGCGCCCGCACAGATACGCAGTATTTT.

The chain links TRBV28 to TRBJ2-5, with 10 bases lining up with TRBD2. V lost 3 bases to trimming and J lost 9 bases; unmatched junction nucleotides: 7. The CDR3 has 14 residues. CDR1 and CDR2 (germline): MDHEN, SYDVKM. The CDR3 DNA reads as TGTGCCAGCAGTTTCGGAGCGGGAGGGCCCTCCCAGTACTTC. It codes for CASSFGAGGPSQYF.

This chain links TRBV7-9 with TRBJ1-1, with 10 positions matching TRBD1. Per germline, CDR1 SEHNR and CDR2 FQNEAQ (reference sequence). The CDR3 extends over 15 amino acids. The V segment lost 5 bases and the J segment 0 bases; nucleotides outside the gene matches: 3. CDR3 nucleotide sequence: TGTGCCAGCAGCGCGACAGGGGGCATGAACACTGAAGCTTTCTTT. This sequence encodes CASSATGGMNTEAFF.

The CDR3, as DNA: TGCAGTGCTAGCCAGTACAATGAGCAGTTCTTC. This codes for CSASQYNEQFF. The gene calls are TRBV20-1 and TRBJ2-1; D unresolved. V shed 3 bases and J shed 4 bases, with 4 bases lying between them. This CDR3 region has 11 residues. Germline-derived CDR1 and CDR2 are DFQATT and SNEGSKA (reference sequence).

The J gene is TRBJ1-2, the V gene TRBV7-9; no firm D call. Germline assignment: CDR1 SEHNR and CDR2 FQNEAQ (reference sequence). V shed 1 base and J shed 2 bases, with 8 bases lying between them. This CDR3 is 14 amino acids long. The CDR3 DNA sequence: TGTGCCAGCAGCTTAGACTCGAGGAACTATGGCTACACCTTC. It specifies CASSLDSRNYGYTF.

The V call is TRBV27, the J call TRBJ2-7; D may be TRBD2 (6 bases). V was shortened by 3 bases and J by 4 bases, with 13 bases between the two germline ends. Germline-derived CDR1 and CDR2 are MNHEY and SMNVEV (reference sequence). The CDR3 extends over 14 amino acids. The CDR3 is CASSLGGAPYEQYF. In nucleotides, the CDR3 is TGTGCCAGCAGTTTGGGCGGGGCCCCTTACGAGCAGTACTTC.

The chain employs TRBV4-3 and TRBJ2-1, with D perhaps matching TRBD2 (6 bases). This CDR3 has 17 residues. Trimming stripped 2 bases from V and 5 bases from J, with 19 bases between. CDR1 is LGHNA, CDR2 YSLEER, per germline. The CDR3 DNA is TGCGCCAGCAGCCAATTTGGGCGGGGACGCCCCCACAATGAGCAGTTCTTC. Translating it yields CASSQFGRGRPHNEQFF.

The sample holds one count of this clone. The chain links TRBV30 to TRBJ2-7; D is unclear. With 8 bases removed from V and 7 bases from J, the gap between germline ends came to 21 bases. Germline CDR1 reads GTSNPN; CDR2 reads SVGIG (reference sequence). This CDR3 comprises 13 residues. CDR3 loop: CANQLRWPGEQYF. DNA of the CDR3: TGTGCCAACCAGTTGCGGTGGCCCGGGGAGCAGTACTTC.

The chain joins TRBV28 to TRBJ2-7; 7 positions match TRBD2. The CDR3 extends over 14 amino acids. CDR1 is MDHEN, CDR2 SYDVKM, per germline. V was clipped by 3 bases and J by 4 bases; unmatched bases: 6. The DNA of the CDR3 is TGTGCCAGCAGTTTCGGGACTAATTTTTACGAGCAGTACTTC. Translating it yields CASSFGTNFYEQYF.

This sequence joins TRBV7-2 and TRBJ2-1; 12 bases are a match to TRBD2. There are 15 residues in the CDR3. J was trimmed by 6 bases and V by 4 bases; bases with no gene match: 4. Germline assignment: CDR1 SGHTA and CDR2 FQGNSA. CDR3 nucleotides: TGTGCCAGCAGCTGGACTAGCGGGACCTCCAATGAGCAGTTCTTC. It is translated as CASSWTSGTSNEQFF.

The chain employs TRBV2 and TRBJ1-5, with D perhaps TRBD1 (6 bases). The CDR3 runs to 14 residues. The V gene's germline CDR1 is SNHLY and CDR2 FYNNEI. V was trimmed by 6 bases and J by 3 bases, leaving 12 bases between them. The CDR3 DNA follows: TGTGCCAGCAGGCCGGACAGCCTCAATCAGCCCCAGCATTTT. Translated, it gives CASRPDSLNQPQHF.

The chain combines TRBV6-5 with TRBJ2-7; 7 bases are a match to TRBD2. The germline V gene has CDR1 MNHEY and CDR2 SVGAGI. V trimming: 7 bases; J trimming: 0 bases; junction bases outside the gene matches: 6. The CDR3 loop spans 14 amino acids. This chain's CDR3 is CASTLGGSSYEQYF. As DNA, the CDR3 is TGTGCCAGCACTCTGGGGGGGAGCTCCTACGAGCAGTACTTC.

The CDR3 DNA follows: TGTGCCAGCAGCTCCGGGACAGGGGGGAATTCACCCCTCCACTTT. Residues: CASSSGTGGNSPLHF. The rearrangement links TRBV7-3 to TRBJ1-6; 11 bases map to TRBD1. Trimming cost V 4 bases and J 7 bases; bases outside gene matches: 3. Germline V gene sequence: CDR1 SGHTA, CDR2 FQGTGA. The CDR3 has 15 residues.

CDR3 region: CASSLYSNTGELFF. The CDR3 region has the DNA TGTGCCAGTAGTTTGTATTCGAACACCGGGGAGCTGTTTTTT. The chain is built from TRBV19 and TRBJ2-2; D remains ambiguous. The CDR3 extends over 14 amino acids. The V and J ends lost 5 bases and 0 bases respectively, with 7 bases between them. Germline V gene sequence: CDR1 LNHDA, CDR2 SQIVND (reference sequence).

This clone has just one count. The chain employs TRBV6-6 and TRBJ1-5, with TRBD1 matching 7 bases. This CDR3 has 15 residues. Germline V gene lookup returns CDR1 MNHNY and CDR2 SVGAGI (reference sequence). The V segment lost 7 bases and the J segment 1 base; nucleotides outside the gene matches: 7. In DNA, the CDR3 is TGTGCCAGCACCCGACAGGGAGGAAGCAATCAGCCCCAGCATTTT. It encodes CASTRQGGSNQPQHF.

This clone has just a few counts. V and J are TRBV5-6 and TRBJ2-2; 10 bases align to TRBD1. CDR1 is SGHDT, CDR2 YYEEEE, per germline. With 4 bases clipped from V and 4 bases from J, the junction kept 7 bases outside the gene matches. The CDR3 is made up of 16 amino acids. CDR3 amino acids: CASSQRTGGGTGELFF. The CDR3, as DNA: TGTGCCAGCAGCCAAAGGACAGGGGGAGGCACCGGGGAGCTGTTTTTT.

This clone was seen only a few times. Written as DNA, the CDR3 is TGTGCCAGCAGCCAAGAAAATAGCGGGAGCTACGAGCAGTACTTC. It yields the protein CASSQENSGSYEQYF. This chain connects TRBV3-1 (or the pseudogene TRBV3-2) to TRBJ2-7, with 9 bases matching TRBD2. Per the germline V gene, CDR1 is LGHDT and CDR2 is YNNKEL (reference sequence). V shed 0 bases, J shed 3 bases, and the junction held 3 bases outside the gene matches. The CDR3 has 15 amino acids.